A single sample gave rise to the 32 T cell receptor beta chains below, sequenced in a study of T cells in Graves' hyperthyroidism and ophthalmopathy. TCR beta CDR3 region amplification was performed from RNA transcripts. The TCR CDR3 was amplified in a first-round RT-PCR using the HTBI primer set. TCRdb passed the multiplex PCR reads through MiXCR, listing each CDR3 protein once. The sample has approximately 740,000 distinct CDR3 sequences; 12% to 15% are singletons. Sequences were obtained from blood. Receptors originate from a young woman with Graves' hyperthyroidism.

The CDR3 region is CSATGPITDTQYF. The CDR3 coding sequence is TGCAGCGCCACCGGACCAATCACAGATACGCAGTATTTT. The chain recombines TRBV29-1 with TRBJ2-3; D gene unclear. With 7 bases removed from V and 2 bases from J, the gap between germline ends came to 13 bases. CDR1 and CDR2 from the germline V gene are SQVTM and ANQGSEA. The CDR3 runs 13 residues.

The V gene is TRBV27, the J gene TRBJ2-3; 7 bases match TRBD1. This CDR3 is 13 amino acids long. The germline V gene has CDR1 MNHEY and CDR2 SMNVEV (reference sequence). V trimming: 2 bases; J trimming: 6 bases; junction bases outside the gene matches: 2. The CDR3 reads CASSLKGGDTQYF. The CDR3 DNA reads TGTGCCAGCAGTTTAAAAGGGGGCGATACGCAGTATTTT.

Ten or more counts support this clonotype. The chain combines TRBV5-1 with TRBJ2-7; 10 nucleotides agree with TRBD2. The V gene's germline CDR1 is SGHRS and CDR2 YFSETQ. The CDR3 has 14 amino acids. The V segment lost 0 bases and the J segment 3 bases; nucleotides outside the gene matches: 0. The CDR3 DNA reads as TGCGCCAGCAGCTTGGTAGCGGGAGGCTACGAGCAGTACTTC. Translating gives CASSLVAGGYEQYF.

The genes are TRBV10-2 and TRBJ2-3; D is uncertain. V was shortened by 2 bases and J by 9 bases, with 12 bases between the two germline ends. Germline CDR1 is WSHSY and CDR2 is SAAADI. CDR3 size: 13 residues. The CDR3 sequence is CASSEGSSHTQYF. CDR3 in DNA: TGCGCCAGCAGTGAGGGTAGCAGCCACACGCAGTATTTT.

This clonotype was found many times. The chain joins TRBV4-1 to TRBJ2-2, with no clear D. Trimming took off 6 bases at V and 6 bases at J, with 14 bases between the two ends. Germline CDR1 is MGHRA and CDR2 is YSYEKL. This CDR3 has 14 residues. The CDR3 loop reads CASSAIPGPGELFF. CDR3 bases: TGCGCCAGCAGTGCAATTCCAGGTCCCGGGGAGCTGTTTTTT.

The rearrangement links TRBV5-8 to TRBJ1-1; D uncertain. V lost 2 bases, J lost 0 bases, and 17 bases lay in between. The CDR3 extends over 17 amino acids. Germline CDR1 SGHTS, CDR2 YDEGEE. The CDR3 is CASSLGQIKLMNTEAFF. DNA of the CDR3: TGTGCCAGCAGCTTAGGTCAGATAAAGCTCATGAACACTGAAGCTTTCTTT.

This clonotype was counted only a few times. The chain employs TRBV12-3 or TRBV12-4 and TRBJ1-1; D remains ambiguous. The CDR3 length is 13 residues. Trimming took 9 bases from V and 1 from J, leaving 12 bases between them. The CDR3 nucleotides are TGTGCCAGTAAAAGAGTGGCGAACACTGAAGCTTTCTTT. Translated, it gives CASKRVANTEAFF.

This clonotype came up a few times. The V and J genes are TRBV7-9 and TRBJ1-2; D is uncertain. Trimming removed 2 bases from V and 2 bases from J, with 9 bases in between. The germline V gene encodes CDR1 SEHNR and CDR2 FQNEAQ (reference sequence). This CDR3 has 14 amino acids. In DNA, the CDR3 is TGTGCCAGCAGCTTACCCGCGGGGAACTATGGCTACACCTTC. Amino acid sequence: CASSLPAGNYGYTF.

In DNA form, the CDR3 reads TGTGCCAGCAGCTTAGGCACGAGACAGGGAAGGGAGACCCAGTACTTC. It codes for CASSLGTRQGRETQYF. The chain carries TRBV13 and TRBJ2-5; 7 bases line up with TRBD1. CDR3 length equals 16 residues. V shed 0 bases, J shed 5 bases, and the junction held 9 bases outside the gene matches. CDR1 and CDR2 from the germline V gene are PRHDT and FYEKMQ (reference sequence).

In its sample, this clonotype was seen many times. The V call is TRBV3-1, the J call TRBJ2-1, with a weak D call TRBD2 (6 bases). Germline loops: CDR1 LGHDT, CDR2 YNNKEL (reference sequence). The CDR3 length is 16 residues. V was trimmed by 4 bases and J by 3 bases, leaving 16 bases between them. The DNA for the CDR3 is TGTGCCAGCAGCCTCCTTAGTGCGGGAAACTACAATGAGCAGTTCTTC. Protein: CASSLLSAGNYNEQFF.

V gene TRBV24-1 combines with J gene TRBJ1-2, with D hard to call. CDR1 is KGHDR, CDR2 SFDVKD, per germline. The germline V and J ends were trimmed by 3 bases and 7 bases, with 11 bases remaining between them. The CDR3 is 13 residues long. The CDR3 reads CATSDPDSFGYTF. CDR3 DNA sequence: TGTGCCACCAGTGATCCAGACTCTTTTGGCTACACCTTC.

This clonotype was observed at least ten times. This chain links TRBV7-2 with TRBJ2-3; TRBD2 aligns across 12 bases. The J segment lost 6 bases and the V segment lost 5 bases, leaving 15 bases of the junction unmatched. There are 18 residues in the CDR3. Per the germline V gene, CDR1 is SGHTA and CDR2 is FQGNSA. The CDR3 region is CASSKRPLAGGPVDTQYF. The CDR3 DNA sequence: TGTGCCAGCAGCAAGAGGCCCCTAGCGGGAGGGCCTGTGGATACGCAGTATTTT.

This clonotype has a handful of counts. This chain uses TRBV10-1 with TRBJ2-2; 12 bases agree with TRBD2. The CDR3 contains 16 residues. Germline CDR1 reads WNHNN; CDR2 reads SYGVQD (reference sequence). V shed 6 bases and J 1 base; nucleotides not matched to a gene: 3. The CDR3 DNA reads TGCGCCAGCAGCTTGACTAGCGGGGGGAACACCGGGGAGCTGTTTTTT. Its translation: CASSLTSGGNTGELFF.

This clonotype was found many times. The CDR3 sequence is CASSLLAGGRYTDTQYF. The CDR3, as DNA: TGTGCCAGCAGTTTGTTGGCAGGGGGCAGGTACACAGATACGCAGTATTTT. V usage is TRBV6-2 or TRBV6-3 and J usage is TRBJ2-3; TRBD1 matches at 8 bases. V lost 4 bases and J lost 2; bases outside the gene matches: 11. This CDR3 is built from 17 residues. From germline, CDR1 is MNHEY and CDR2 SVGEGT.

In this sample, this clonotype turned up a few times. This sequence joins TRBV7-9 and TRBJ2-6, with a possible D match to TRBD1 (5 bases). V was trimmed by 1 base and J by 0 bases, leaving 16 bases between them. Germline V gene sequence: CDR1 SEHNR, CDR2 FQNEAQ (reference sequence). The CDR3 is made up of 19 amino acids. CDR3 sequence reads: CASSLVLRQSTSGANVLTF. The DNA of the CDR3 is TGTGCCAGCAGCTTAGTCTTGAGACAGTCCACCTCTGGGGCCAACGTCCTGACTTTC.

Of note for this clonotype: This sequence may be a read error, since a much larger clone differs from it by one base. The CDR3 bases are TGCAGTCCGATATCCACACCGTACCAAGAGACCCAGTACTTC. Translated: CSPISTPYQETQYF. The rearrangement links TRBV20-1 to TRBJ2-5, with D unresolved. The V end was cut by 8 bases, the J end by 0 bases, with 16 bases between. This CDR3 is 14 amino acids long. Germline assignment: CDR1 DFQATT and CDR2 SNEGSKA (reference sequence).

Ten or more counts support this clonotype. V usage is TRBV6-1 and J usage is TRBJ2-5; D not certain. The CDR3 runs to 12 residues. V was shortened by 6 bases and J by 7 bases, with 12 bases between the two germline ends. Germline V CDR1 and CDR2: MNHNS, SASEGT. CDR3 sequence reads: CASREIRATQYF. CDR3 bases: TGTGCCAGCAGGGAGATCCGGGCGACCCAGTACTTC.

The chain joins TRBV15 to TRBJ1-5; D call uncertain. From germline, CDR1 is LNHNV and CDR2 YYDKDF (reference sequence). The CDR3 has 15 amino acids. Trimming took off 5 bases at V and 4 bases at J, with 15 bases between the two ends. The CDR3 DNA reads TGTGCCACCAGCCCCCGGGGAGGGTTGAATCAGCCCCAGCATTTT. The encoded protein is CATSPRGGLNQPQHF. Full variable domain (missing parts from reference TRBV15 and TRBJ1-5): DAMVIQNPRYQVTQFGKPVTLSCSQTLNHNVMYWYQQKSSQAPKLLFHYYDKDFNNEADTPDNFQSRRPNTSFCFLDIRSPGLGDTAMYLCATSPRGGLNQPQHFGDGTRLSIL.

This clonotype has ten or more counts. The rearrangement links TRBV11-3 to TRBJ2-1; tentative D call: TRBD2 (5 bases). The germline V and J ends were trimmed by 5 bases and 3 bases, with 17 bases remaining between them. The CDR3 is 16 amino acids. Germline V gives CDR1 SGHNT, CDR2 YENEEA. DNA for the CDR3: TGTGCCAGCAGCCTGAATGACTACCAGCTCTACAATGAGCAGTTCTTC. Translation: CASSLNDYQLYNEQFF.

Remarks on this clonotype: A much larger clone is a single base away; this may be a read error. This chain links TRBV12-3 or TRBV12-4 with TRBJ1-1; TRBD1 matches 9 bases. This CDR3 has 15 residues. CDR3 nucleotides: TGTGCCAGCAGTTCGCCGGGACAGGGTTTTCTTGAAGCTTCCTTT. It is translated as CASSSPGQGFLEASF.

At least ten counts were recorded for this clonotype. The chain combines TRBV7-3 with TRBJ2-5; 10 bases are a match to TRBD2. Germline CDR1 is SGHTA and CDR2 is FQGTGA. V dropped 1 base and J dropped 1; count of bases not matched to a gene: 6. The CDR3 is 17 amino acids. As DNA, the CDR3 is TGTGCCAGCAGCTTAAGTGGTAGCGGGAGGTCCCAAGAGACCCAGTACTTC. It codes for CASSLSGSGRSQETQYF. The complete variable domain, with remaining parts taken from reference TRBV7-3 and TRBJ2-5, reads GAGVSQTPSNKVTEKGKYVELRCDPISGHTALYWYRQSLGQGPEFLIYFQGTGAADDSGLPNDRFFAVRPEGSVSTLKIQRTERGDSAVYLCASSLSGSGRSQETQYFGPGTRLLVL.

The gene calls are TRBV12-3 or TRBV12-4 and TRBJ2-5, with 12 nucleotides matching TRBD2. CDR3 length: 17 amino acids. The V segment lost 2 bases and the J segment 4 bases; nucleotides outside the gene matches: 8. Written as DNA, the CDR3 is TGTGCCAGCAGTTTATCGGGGTCTAGCGGGAGGGCAGAGACCCAGTACTTC. This sequence encodes CASSLSGSSGRAETQYF.

The sample holds many counts of this clonotype. The chain couples TRBV6-1 to TRBJ2-1, with a tentative D call TRBD2 (6 bases). Trimming cost V 8 bases and J 4 bases, with 9 bases left between them. Germline CDR1 MNHNS, CDR2 SASEGT. The CDR3 is 12 amino acids. The CDR3 sequence: CASCSGYNEQFF. Written as DNA, the CDR3 is TGTGCCAGCTGTAGCGGATACAATGAGCAGTTCTTC.

This clonotype has at least ten counts. V and J are TRBV2 and TRBJ2-1; D may be TRBD2 (5 bases). V was shortened by 3 bases and J by 0 bases, with 15 bases between the two germline ends. The CDR3 is 17 amino acids. CDR1 SNHLY and CDR2 FYNNEI come from the germline V gene. The chain's CDR3 is CASSDSSGTVSYNEQFF. The CDR3 DNA reads as TGTGCCAGCAGTGACTCTTCGGGAACGGTCTCCTACAATGAGCAGTTCTTC.

The chain employs TRBV30 and TRBJ1-2; the D is unclear. The V gene's germline CDR1 is GTSNPN and CDR2 SVGIG (reference sequence). This CDR3 has 15 amino acids. V gave up 0 bases and J gave up 4 bases, with 15 bases separating them. CDR3 bases: TGTGCCTGGAGTGTACTGAGCGCCAACCCCTATGGCTACACCTTC. As protein: CAWSVLSANPYGYTF.

This clonotype turned up a few times. V is TRBV5-1 and J is TRBJ2-7, with D possibly being TRBD1 (6 bases). The CDR3 covers 11 residues. Germline CDR1 SGHRS, CDR2 YFSETQ. V shed 4 bases and J shed 12 bases, with 14 bases lying between them. CDR3 DNA: TGCGCCAGCAGCGAAGGAGACAGGCTGTACTTC. This sequence encodes CASSEGDRLYF. The full variable domain, completed using reference TRBV5-1 and TRBJ2-7, is KAGVTQTPRYLIKTRGQQVTLSCSPISGHRSVSWYQQTPGQGLQFLFEYFSETQRNKGNFPGRFSGRQFSNSRSEMNVSTLELGDSALYLCASSEGDRLYFGPGTRLTVT.

This clonotype has at least ten counts. The J gene is TRBJ1-1, the V gene TRBV11-2, with D perhaps TRBD1 (6 bases). There are 15 residues in the CDR3. Germline V gives CDR1 SGHAT, CDR2 FQNNGV. The ends were cut back, 4 bases at V and 4 bases at J, with 16 bases in the middle. The CDR3 DNA follows: TGTGCCAGCAGCTCCGGTCCGGGGGGCACCACTGAAGCTTTCTTT. Protein: CASSSGPGGTTEAFF.

V and J are TRBV11-2 and TRBJ1-6, with D unresolved. The V gene lost 2 bases and the J gene lost 6 bases, with 8 bases spanning the gap. This CDR3 has 14 residues. Germline V gene lookup returns CDR1 SGHAT and CDR2 FQNNGV. The CDR3 spells CASSLFVGNSPLHF. The CDR3 DNA reads TGTGCCAGCAGCTTATTCGTGGGTAATTCACCCCTCCACTTT.

This chain uses TRBV15 with TRBJ2-5; D may correspond to TRBD1 or TRBD2 (5 bases each). This CDR3 spans 16 amino acids. With 1 base removed from V and 4 bases from J, the gap between germline ends came to 16 bases. Germline-derived CDR1 and CDR2 are LNHNV and YYDKDF (reference sequence). CDR3 in amino acids: CATSRARSGTRETQYF. In DNA, the CDR3 is TGTGCCACCAGCAGAGCTAGGTCAGGGACCCGAGAGACCCAGTACTTC.

This clonotype was observed many times. The chain links TRBV28 to TRBJ1-4; unclear D gene. This CDR3 contains 13 residues. Germline V gives CDR1 MDHEN, CDR2 SYDVKM. The germline V and J ends were trimmed by 5 bases and 0 bases, with 4 bases remaining between them. In nucleotides, the CDR3 is TGTGCCAGCAGTCCCGCAACTAATGAAAAACTGTTTTTT. It is translated as CASSPATNEKLFF.

This clonotype appeared many times. This chain joins TRBV20-1 and TRBJ2-2, with 11 bases that match TRBD1. The CDR3 loop spans 14 amino acids. Trimming at V came to 6 bases and at J to 5 bases, leaving 5 bases not matched to a gene. CDR1 DFQATT and CDR2 SNEGSKA come from the germline V gene (reference sequence). CDR3 residues: CSAGQGAGTGELFF. The CDR3 nucleotides read TGCAGTGCAGGACAGGGGGCAGGGACCGGGGAGCTGTTTTTT.

This clonotype was picked up a small number of times. The V and J genes are TRBV5-4 and TRBJ2-4, with D unclear. The CDR3 extends over 12 amino acids. V was pared by 3 bases and J by 8 bases, with 9 bases between. CDR1 SGHNT and CDR2 YYREEE come from the germline V gene (reference sequence). As DNA, the CDR3 is TGTGCCAGCAGCTCCCCCCGGGACATTCAGTACTTC. Translation gives CASSSPRDIQYF. Using reference TRBV5-4 and TRBJ2-4 for the parts outside the CDR3, the full variable domain is ETGVTQSPTHLIKTRGQQVTLRCSSQSGHNTVSWYQQALGQGPQFIFQYYREEENGRGNFPPRFSGLQFPNYSSELNVNALELDDSALYLCASSSPRDIQYFGAGTRLSVL.